A selection of T cell receptor beta chains follows, all from one sample in a study of Tregs in tolerant kidney transplant recipients. Some clones are missing from TCRdb's copy, which holds only in-frame ones; the method was immunoSEQ multiplex PCR. In the table there are 95,000 to 120,000 clones, nearly 90% of which are singletons. This sample comprised CD4+ T cells from blood, obtained before the transplant. The receptors derive from a human donor who received a combined kidney and bone marrow transplant. The CDR3 runs from the conserved cysteine through the conserved F or W. Fields, in order: V gene, J gene, clone size, D gene, CDR3 DNA, CDR3 protein. D genes are given only for firm matches. The size field is filled for only some rows; it gives once, few, many or a size class.

>TRBV9|TRBJ2-5|NA|TRBD2
TGTGCCAGCAGCCCGACTAGCGGGAAAAGTGAGACCCAGTACTTC
CASSPTSGKSETQYF
>TRBV27|TRBJ2-7|once|NA
TGTGCCAGCAGTGATCTTCAGGGCCCCTACGAGCAGTACTTC
CASSDLQGPYEQYF
>TRBV28|TRBJ1-2|NA|TRBD1
TGTGCCAGCGGGACAGGACTTAGCTATGGCTACACCTTC
CASGTGLSYGYTF
>TRBV5-1|TRBJ1-4|NA|NA
TGCGCCAGCAGCTTTCAGCGGAGGGAGGATGAAAAACTGTTTTTT
CASSFQRREDEKLFF
>TRBV6-7|TRBJ1-3|NA|TRBD1
TGTGCCAGCAGACCCCACCCTAGGGGGCACGGAAACACCATATATTTT
CASRPHPRGHGNTIYF
>TRBV12-5|TRBJ2-3|NA|NA
TGTGCTAGTGGTTTAGAGCAGGCGCAGTATTTT
CASGLEQAQYF
>TRBV12-5|TRBJ1-2|NA|TRBD1
TGTGCTAGTGGTTTGGACCTACGAGGGGGCGGCTACACCTTC
CASGLDLRGGGYTF
>TRBV5-4|TRBJ2-2|NA|TRBD2
TGTGCCAGCAGCGGGACTAGCGGGAGGGCCGGATACACCGGGGAGCTGTTTTTT
CASSGTSGRAGYTGELFF
>TRBV7-2|TRBJ1-2|once|NA
TGTGCCAGCAGCTTAGGATTCGGGGGAGGCTACACCTTC
CASSLGFGGGYTF
>TRBV4-2|TRBJ1-2|once|TRBD1
TGTGCCAGCAGCCGAGACCTTCCCGGGACAGGGGGGGACTATGGCTACACCTTC
CASSRDLPGTGGDYGYTF
>TRBV7-9|TRBJ2-7|NA|TRBD2
TGTGCCAGCAGCTGGAGCGGGGATTCTTACGAGCAGTACTTC
CASSWSGDSYEQYF
>TRBV9|TRBJ2-3|NA|TRBD1
TGTGCCAGCAGCGTACAGGGGGCTTACACAGATACGCAGTATTTT
CASSVQGAYTDTQYF
>TRBV9|TRBJ2-7|NA|NA
TGTGCCAGCAGCGTATCAGGGCTGAGCTCCTACGAGCAGTACTTC
CASSVSGLSSYEQYF
>TRBV18|TRBJ1-2|NA|NA
TGTGCCAGCTCACCGGGGGGTGCTAACTATGGCTACACCTTC
CASSPGGANYGYTF
>TRBV6-6|TRBJ2-1|once|NA
TGTGCCAGCAGTCTGAGTGTAACCTACAATGAGCAGTTCTTC
CASSLSVTYNEQFF
>TRBV5-1|TRBJ1-2|NA|NA
TGCGCCAGCAGCCCTTGGGAGGGGGCTAACTATGGCTACACCTTC
CASSPWEGANYGYTF
>TRBV5-1|TRBJ2-7|NA|NA
TGCGCCAGCAGCTTGGTTCAGGGTTCCTCCTACGAGCAGTACTTC
CASSLVQGSSYEQYF
>TRBV7-9|TRBJ2-1|NA|TRBD1
TGTGCCAGCAGCTTACGGCCCCTGACAGGGAACAATGAGCAGTTCTTC
CASSLRPLTGNNEQFF
>TRBV7-8|TRBJ2-3|NA|NA
TGTGCCAGCAGCTTAGATCGTGAGGGAGCTGCGCAGTATTTT
CASSLDREGAAQYF
>TRBV19|TRBJ1-1|NA|TRBD1
TGTGCCAGTAGTATAGATGGACAGGGTTCCACTGAAGCTTTCTTT
CASSIDGQGSTEAFF
>TRBV27|TRBJ2-1|NA|TRBD2
TGTGCCAGCAGTTTCGGGACTAGCGGGAGGCGAGGCAATGAGCAGTTCTTC
CASSFGTSGRRGNEQFF
>TRBV6-6|TRBJ1-2|NA|NA
TGTGCCAGCAGTACGGGCGGGGCAGGTTCTATTGGCTACACCTTC
CASSTGGAGSIGYTF
>TRBV10-3|TRBJ1-2|NA|TRBD1
TGTGCCATCAGTGAGTTAGGACAGGGTGGCTACACCTTC
CAISELGQGGYTF
>TRBV2|TRBJ2-2|NA|NA
TGTGCCAGCAGTGAAGTCCGGGTTTCCGGGGAGCTGTTTTTT
CASSEVRVSGELFF
>TRBV5-4|TRBJ1-1|NA|NA
TGTGCCAGCAGCCCATGGACAGCAGCTGAAGCTTTCTTT
CASSPWTAAEAFF
>TRBV5-1|TRBJ2-3|NA|TRBD2
TGCGCCAGCAGCGGTGGGTCTAGCGGGAACGCAGATACGCAGTATTTT
CASSGGSSGNADTQYF
>TRBV7-2|TRBJ2-3|NA|TRBD2
TGTGCCAGCAGCTTAGGTCGGGGGGGCACAGATACGCAGTATTTT
CASSLGRGGTDTQYF
>TRBV5-1|TRBJ2-7|NA|NA
TGCGCCAGCAGCTTGGTTTCTACTACCTACGAGCAGTACTTC
CASSLVSTTYEQYF
>TRBV6-5|TRBJ1-2|NA|NA
TGTGCCAGCAGTACCCGACGGACAACTAACTATGGCTACACCTTC
CASSTRRTTNYGYTF
>TRBV27|TRBJ2-4|NA|TRBD1
TGTGCCAGCAGCCGACAGGGAAGTAACATTCAGTACTTC
CASSRQGSNIQYF
>TRBV28|TRBJ1-2|few|NA
TGTGCCAGCAGAGACGGGGGGACCTATGGCTACACCTTC
CASRDGGTYGYTF
>TRBV5-6|TRBJ1-2|few|NA
TGTGCCAGCACACGATGGACTGGGAACTATGGCTACACCTTC
CASTRWTGNYGYTF
>TRBV4-1|TRBJ1-2|NA|TRBD1
TGCGCCAGCAGCCAAGCCAACAGGGGTGTTGGCTACACCTTC
CASSQANRGVGYTF
>TRBV19|TRBJ1-4|NA|TRBD1
TGTGCCAGCAACAGGGACAGGACTAATGAAAAACTGTTTTTT
CASNRDRTNEKLFF
>TRBV4-1|TRBJ1-4|NA|TRBD1
TGCGCCAGCAGCCAAGGACAGGGACCGGCTAATGAAAAACTGTTTTTT
CASSQGQGPANEKLFF
>TRBV9|TRBJ1-1|NA|TRBD1
TGTGCCAGCAGCCCGCGGACAGGGAACACTGAAGCTTTCTTT
CASSPRTGNTEAFF
>TRBV6-5|TRBJ1-1|NA|NA
TGTGCCAGCAATATCGGGGCGGGAACTGAAGCTTTCTTT
CASNIGAGTEAFF
>TRBV10-3|TRBJ2-1|NA|NA
TGTGCCATCAGTGAACCCGCGGAAGCGGCGTTCACCTACAATGAGCAGTTCTTC
CAISEPAEAAFTYNEQFF
>TRBV6-5|TRBJ2-7|NA|NA
TGTGCCAGCAGTTTCCTCTACGAGCAGTACTTC
CASSFLYEQYF
>TRBV5-1|TRBJ1-1|NA|NA
TGCGCCAGCAGCCCCGGGACATGGGATTACCCTGAAGCTTTCTTT
CASSPGTWDYPEAFF